A selection of T cell receptor beta chains follows, all from one sample in a study of post-analysis software for immune sequencing data. TCRdb fed the PCR reads into MiXCR, producing one record per CDR3 protein. The repertoire holds fewer than 850,000 distinct CDR3 sequences, with roughly 29% as singletons. The sample consisted of blood. The receptors come from a girl aged 5-17 years with multiple sclerosis. CDR3s include the opening cysteine and the closing phenylalanine or tryptophan. A D gene is named only where the DNA matches it firmly. Expanded clones get a size class; other rows say once, few or many, or leave the size out.

TRBD1,NA,TRBJ2-7,TRBV10-3,TGTGTTTCCCGTCGGGACAGGGGCTACGAGCAGTACTTC,CVSRRDRGYEQYF
TRBD2,NA,TRBJ2-1,TRBV28,TGTGCCACGGGGGGGGCCTACAATGAGCAGTTCTTC,CATGGAYNEQFF
NA,once,TRBJ1-1,TRBV7-9,TGTGCCAGCAGCTTAGTGGGGGAAGGAACTGAAGCTTTCTTT,CASSLVGEGTEAFF
TRBD2,few,TRBJ2-3,TRBV14,TGTGCCAGCAGCCCGACTAGCGGGAGGGCCAAGACGCAGTATTTT,CASSPTSGRAKTQYF
NA,few,TRBJ2-4,TRBV3-1,TGTGCCAACCAGGGAGCCAAAAACATTCAGTACTTC,CANQGAKNIQYF
NA,few,TRBJ1-5,TRBV4-3,TGCGCCAGCAGCCACATTCAGCCCCAGCATTTT,CASSHIQPQHF
NA,NA,TRBJ2-7,TRBV6-5,TGTGCCAGCAGTTTCGCCGGGACTCCCGGCTACGAGCAGTACTTC,CASSFAGTPGYEQYF
NA,NA,TRBJ1-2,TRBV20-1,TGCAGTGCTCCGACCACTCCGGGACACGGGGCAGCAGGCTACACCTTC,CSAPTTPGHGAAGYTF
NA,NA,TRBJ1-2,TRBV7-9,TGTGCCAGCAGCTTAGTGCTACAGACCTATGGCTACACCTTC,CASSLVLQTYGYTF
NA,NA,TRBJ2-3,TRBV5-1,TGCGCCAGCAGCTCCGGGACTCATACGCAGTATTTT,CASSSGTHTQYF
NA,NA,TRBJ1-2,TRBV18,TGTGCCAGCTCACCACCGGGCGACGGCTATGGCTACACCTTC,CASSPPGDGYGYTF
TRBD1,NA,TRBJ1-3,TRBV20-1,TGCAGTGCTCAACCGGGACAGGGAAACACCATATATTTT,CSAQPGQGNTIYF
NA,NA,TRBJ1-1,TRBV10-3,TGTGCCATCAGGAATAAACCCGGGACGCCTAACATGAACACTGAAGCTTTCTTT,CAIRNKPGTPNMNTEAFF
TRBD2,NA,TRBJ2-3,TRBV7-3,TGTGCCAGCAGCTCCTGGGGGAGGGGGACTAGCGGGAGGCGCACAGATACGCAGTATTTT,CASSSWGRGTSGRRTDTQYF
NA,NA,TRBJ2-5,TRBV19,TGTGCCAGTAGTATTACCCGGAAAGAGACCCAGTACTTC,CASSITRKETQYF
NA,many,TRBJ2-1,TRBV5-6,TGTGCCAGCAGCACCAACGACAGGGGAGGGTACAATGAGCAGTTCTTC,CASSTNDRGGYNEQFF
NA,few,TRBJ2-1,TRBV5-1,TGCGCCAGCACAGTCGAGATGGCCTCCAATGAGCAGTTCTTC,CASTVEMASNEQFF
NA,NA,TRBJ2-3,TRBV5-1,TGCGCCAGCAGCTCCCTCACGACAGCTCGCACAGATACGCAGTATTTT,CASSSLTTARTDTQYF
TRBD1,NA,TRBJ1-2,TRBV5-5,TGTGCCAGCAGCTTGGGTTTGGGACAGCCGTTTGGGGGGACCTTC,CASSLGLGQPFGGTF
NA,NA,TRBJ2-2,TRBV15,TGTACCACTAGCAGAGATACGGGGGCCGGGGAGCTGTTTTTT,CTTSRDTGAGELFF
NA,many,TRBJ2-1,TRBV7-2,TGTGCCAGCAGTTTATCGAATGAGCAGTTCTTC,CASSLSNEQFF
NA,few,TRBJ2-3,TRBV10-3,TGTGCCATCAGGAACAGGGCAGATACGCAGTATTTT,CAIRNRADTQYF
TRBD1,few,TRBJ2-7,TRBV9,TGTGCCAGCAGCGTGACAGGGGGCAGGTACGAGCAGTACTTC,CASSVTGGRYEQYF
NA,NA,TRBJ2-5,TRBV7-2,TGTGCCAGCAGCGCCCGGACGGTGGGTTTTGGGGAGCAGTACTTC,CASSARTVGFGEQYF
NA,few,TRBJ2-7,TRBV4-3,TGCGCCAGCAGCCAAGCACAGGGTTATTACTACGAGCAGTACTTC,CASSQAQGYYYEQYF
NA,few,TRBJ2-1,TRBV6-5,TGTGCCAGCAGACGTATACTAGGAGCGGTTGAGCAGTTCTTC,CASRRILGAVEQFF
TRBD1,NA,TRBJ2-7,TRBV5-1,TGCGCCAGCAGCGCCCGTCGGGGACAGGACCCCTACGAGCAGTACTTC,CASSARRGQDPYEQYF
NA,NA,TRBJ1-5,TRBV12-3/TRBV12-4,TGTGCCAGCAGTCAGGCTAGGACTACCAGATTCAGCAATCAGCCCCAGCATTTT,CASSQARTTRFSNQPQHF
TRBD2,few,TRBJ2-1,TRBV20-1,TGCAGTGCTATCCTTAGCGGGGGGGCAAACAATGAGCAGTTCTTC,CSAILSGGANNEQFF
TRBD2,few,TRBJ2-1,TRBV9,TGTGCCAGCAGCGTGGGGCACGGGTTGGGGACTAGCGGCTACAATGAGCAGTTCTTC,CASSVGHGLGTSGYNEQFF
NA,NA,TRBJ2-5,TRBV2,TGTGCCAGCAGGTCCTTATTGGAGACCCAGTACTTC,CASRSLLETQYF
NA,NA,TRBJ1-2,TRBV5-1,TGCGCCAGCAGCGCGTCAGGAGACTATGGCTACACCTTC,CASSASGDYGYTF
NA,NA,TRBJ2-3,TRBV11-2,TGTGCCAGCAGTGGGGGGGCGTTCACAGATACGCAGTATTTT,CASSGGAFTDTQYF
TRBD1,NA,TRBJ2-3,TRBV20-1,TGCAGTGCGCCGAGACAGGGATCAGATACGCAGTATTTT,CSAPRQGSDTQYF
NA,many,TRBJ1-1,TRBV29-1,TGCAGCGTTGATTCGTCGGGGGTGGACACTGAAGCTTTCTTT,CSVDSSGVDTEAFF
NA,NA,TRBJ2-7,TRBV7-2,TGTGCCAGCAGCGTACAGGGACTGCCATACGAGCAGTACTTC,CASSVQGLPYEQYF
NA,NA,TRBJ2-7,TRBV2,TGTGCCAGCAGTGGGCAGGCGAAGTACGAGCAGTACTTC,CASSGQAKYEQYF
TRBD1,NA,TRBJ1-1,TRBV12-3/TRBV12-4,TGTGCCAGCAGTCCACCGCCAGGGGGTACTGAAGCTTTCTTT,CASSPPPGGTEAFF
NA,NA,TRBJ1-2,TRBV7-9,TGTGCCAGCAGCCTACGCAAGATCGGGGGGCACTATGGCTACACCTTC,CASSLRKIGGHYGYTF
NA,few,TRBJ2-1,TRBV7-9,TGTGCCAGCAGCTTCACCGGGACCGAACCCTACAATGAGCAGTTCTTC,CASSFTGTEPYNEQFF
NA,few,TRBJ1-1,TRBV20-1,TGCAGTGCTAGTGGCACGGGGGGGCGACGGGCTGAAGCTTTCTTT,CSASGTGGRRAEAFF
NA,NA,TRBJ1-4,TRBV12-3/TRBV12-4,TGTGCCAGCAGGGCAGGAACAACTAATGAAAAACTGTTTTTT,CASRAGTTNEKLFF
TRBD2,NA,TRBJ2-3,TRBV6-1,TGTGCCAGCAGTAGGGGGACGTCGCGGGGGGCGGGCACAGATACGCAGTATTTT,CASSRGTSRGAGTDTQYF
TRBD1,many,TRBJ1-2,TRBV6-5,TGTGCCAGCAGCCAGGACAGGGCCGGCTACACCTTC,CASSQDRAGYTF
NA,NA,TRBJ2-4,TRBV27,TGTGCCAGCAGTATACAGCCTCTTTTAGGCACACTAGCCAAAAACATTCAGTACTTC,CASSIQPLLGTLAKNIQYF